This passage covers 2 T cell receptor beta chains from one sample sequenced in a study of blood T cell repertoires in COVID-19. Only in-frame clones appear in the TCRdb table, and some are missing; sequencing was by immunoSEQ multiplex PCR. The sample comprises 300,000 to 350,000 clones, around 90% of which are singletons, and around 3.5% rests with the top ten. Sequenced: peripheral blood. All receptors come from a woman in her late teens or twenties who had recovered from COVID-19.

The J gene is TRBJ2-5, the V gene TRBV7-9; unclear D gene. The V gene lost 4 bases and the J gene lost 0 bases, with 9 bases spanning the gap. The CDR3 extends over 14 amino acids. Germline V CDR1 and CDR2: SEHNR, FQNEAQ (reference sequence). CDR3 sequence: CASSSTANQETQYF. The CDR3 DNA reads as TGTGCCAGCAGCTCCACCGCGAACCAAGAGACCCAGTACTTC.

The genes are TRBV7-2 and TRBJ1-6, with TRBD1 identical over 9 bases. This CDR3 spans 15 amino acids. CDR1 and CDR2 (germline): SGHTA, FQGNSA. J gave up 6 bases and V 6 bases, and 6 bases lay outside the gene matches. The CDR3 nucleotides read TGTGCCAGCAGTACACAGGGGGCTGGTAATTCACCCCTCCACTTT. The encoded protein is CASSTQGAGNSPLHF.